What follows describes a single TCR beta chain. PCR was performed using 60 Vbeta and 13 Jbeta primers. Assay used: immunoSEQ multiplex PCR; TCRdb lists only in-frame clones, some missing. This sample has over 120,000 clones, with 75% to 85% found just once. From germline, CDR1 is MDHEN and CDR2 SYDVKM. The CDR3 has 14 residues. V lost 3 bases, J lost 4 bases, and 7 bases lay in between. The sample is drawn from a study of cytomegalovirus exposure and HLA in healthy donors. The V gene is TRBV28, the J gene TRBJ2-6; D may be TRBD1 (5 bases). The specimen was PBMCs. This clonotype was sampled from a man over 45 in good health and CMV-seronegative. DNA for the CDR3: TGTGCCAGCAGTTTGCAGGGCGGGGCCAACGTCCTGACTTTC. As protein: CASSLQGGANVLTF.